One and the same sample provided the 13 T cell receptor beta chains below, sequenced in a study of spatial heterogeneity in lung cancer. TCRdb passed the 5' RACE reads through MiXCR, listing each CDR3 protein once. Of over a thousand distinct CDR3 sequences listed, less than 20% are singletons. Study outcomes and limitations: Mutation counts in tumors were tracked by counts of expanded intratumoral alpha and beta TCRs.

The time point is: sample taken at primary tumor resection. Antigens of these TCRs are unknown. The material sequenced was lung tumor tissue, taken at surgery. These receptors were collected from a male donor with early-stage non-small cell lung cancer.

Relative to its sample, this clonotype is medium-sized. This chain connects TRBV2 to TRBJ2-1; TRBD2 matches 15 bases. Germline V gives CDR1 SNHLY, CDR2 FYNNEI. With V trimmed by 6 bases and J by 1 base, 4 bases remained unmatched. The CDR3 extends over 17 amino acids. The DNA for the CDR3 is TGTGCCAGCAGCCCCGGACTAGCGGGGGGGTCCTACAATGAGCAGTTCTTC. Its translation: CASSPGLAGGSYNEQFF.

In its sample, this clonotype is medium-sized. The chain is built from TRBV6-5 and TRBJ2-7, with no clear D. CDR3 length: 14 amino acids. Germline CDR1 reads MNHEY; CDR2 reads SVGAGI. Between the trimmed V and J ends, which lost 8 bases and 7 bases, there was a span of 21 bases. The CDR3 sequence is CASAPGGTIWEQYF. The CDR3 region has the DNA TGTGCCAGCGCACCGGGCGGTACAATCTGGGAGCAGTACTTC.

The chain combines TRBV20-1 with TRBJ2-7; D may be TRBD1 (6 bases). Per germline, CDR1 DFQATT and CDR2 SNEGSKA (reference sequence). The V gene lost 3 bases and the J gene lost 1 base, with 16 bases spanning the gap. This CDR3 has 15 amino acids. Here the CDR3 DNA reads TGCAGTGCTAGGGACAACGGACAGCTATCCTACGAGCAGTACTTC. This gives the protein CSARDNGQLSYEQYF.

This clonotype qualifies as medium-sized (0.01 to 0.1%). The rearrangement uses TRBV10-3 and TRBJ2-6; the D is unclear. The CDR3 sequence is 16 residues long. Trimming removed 6 bases at V and 0 bases at J, with 12 bases between. Germline CDR1 is ENHRY and CDR2 is SYGVKD. CDR3 sequence: CAISPDEGSGANVLTF. The DNA for the CDR3 is TGTGCCATCAGCCCGGACGAAGGCTCTGGGGCCAACGTCCTGACTTTC.

The rearrangement uses TRBV19 and TRBJ2-7; TRBD2 is a possible D gene (5 bases). CDR1 and CDR2 (germline): LNHDA, SQIVND (reference sequence). The CDR3 covers 15 residues. V shed 5 bases and J shed 0 bases, with 14 bases lying between them. CDR3 nucleotide sequence: TGTGCCAGTAGTCCCCGTTGGGAGAGCTCCTACGAGCAGTACTTC. It codes for CASSPRWESSYEQYF.

This clonotype is medium-sized within its sample. The V call is TRBV20-1, the J call TRBJ2-5; 9 bases match TRBD1. The CDR3 length is 15 residues. CDR1 DFQATT and CDR2 SNEGSKA come from the germline V gene (reference sequence). After removal of 2 bases from V and 6 bases from J, the junction contained 10 bases not matched to a gene. The CDR3 protein is CSARLRDRDPKTQYF. CDR3 in DNA: TGCAGTGCTAGACTCCGGGACAGGGACCCAAAGACCCAGTACTTC.

By share, this clonotype ranks as medium-sized. The rearrangement joins TRBV9 to TRBJ2-3; weak D call: TRBD1 (7 bases). Germline V gives CDR1 SGDLS, CDR2 YYNGEE. The CDR3 length is 16 residues. Trimming took off 4 bases at V and 6 bases at J, with 21 bases between the two ends. The DNA for the CDR3 is TGTGCCAGCAGCCCTCTTGCGGGACAGTCCTACGATACGCAGTATTTT. Translating gives CASSPLAGQSYDTQYF. The entire variable domain, with the rest obtained from reference TRBV9 and TRBJ2-3, is as follows: DSGVTQTPKHLITATGQRVTLRCSPRSGDLSVYWYQQSLDQGLQFLIQYYNGEERAKGNILERFSAQQFPDLHSELNLSSLELGDSALYFCASSPLAGQSYDTQYFGPGTRLTVL.

In its sample, this clonotype is large (0.1 to 1%). The chain recombines TRBV12-3 or TRBV12-4 with TRBJ1-5; D possibly corresponds to TRBD1 (6 bases). This CDR3 spans 16 amino acids. The V gene lost 7 bases and the J gene lost 0 bases, with 16 bases spanning the gap. The CDR3 DNA is TGTGCCAGCACCTCTCGGGGGGCATATAGCAATCAGCCCCAGCATTTT. This gives the protein CASTSRGAYSNQPQHF.

By frequency in the sample, this clonotype is medium-sized (0.01 to 0.1%). The chain uses TRBV29-1 and TRBJ2-5; 10 nucleotides agree with TRBD1. Germline V CDR1 and CDR2: SQVTM, ANQGSEA. The ends lost 5 bases at V and 2 bases at J; junction bases unmatched: 8. There are 15 residues in the CDR3. The DNA of the CDR3 is TGCAGCGTTACCGGACAGGGGGTCGGGCAAGAGACCCAGTACTTC. It yields the protein CSVTGQGVGQETQYF.

By its share, this clonotype is large. The CDR3 protein is CSAWQSSYNEQFF. The CDR3, as DNA: TGCAGTGCTTGGCAGAGCTCCTACAATGAGCAGTTCTTC. V gene TRBV20-1 combines with J gene TRBJ2-1; D gene uncertain. Germline CDR1 DFQATT, CDR2 SNEGSKA (reference sequence). The CDR3 covers 13 residues. V was cut by 5 bases and J by 0 bases, with 8 bases left in between.

The table lists this clonotype with a few counts. This rearrangement joins TRBV19 to TRBJ1-5, with a possible D match to TRBD1 (6 bases). Germline assignment: CDR1 LNHDA and CDR2 SQIVND (reference sequence). CDR3 length: 15 amino acids. Trimming pared 7 bases from V and 4 bases from J, leaving 17 bases between. For the CDR3, the DNA is TGTGCCAGTAAGGGCCGAACAGGACAGAATCAGCCCCAGCATTTT. Its protein product is CASKGRTGQNQPQHF.

This clonotype turned up a few times. This chain connects TRBV20-1 to TRBJ1-1; 9 positions match TRBD1. Germline V CDR1 and CDR2: DFQATT, SNEGSKA (reference sequence). Unmatched junction bases numbered 16, after V lost 3 bases and J lost 8 bases. CDR3 length equals 16 residues. The CDR3 bases are TGCAGTGCTAGGACAGGGGGTGAGAAGGGAAGAAGGGAAGCTTTCTTT. The encoded protein is CSARTGGEKGRREAFF.

This sequence joins TRBV14 and TRBJ2-5, with D possibly being TRBD2 (6 bases). Deletions cut 6 bases from V and 5 bases from J, with 13 bases between. The germline gives CDR1 SGHDN, CDR2 FVKESK. The CDR3 length is 13 residues. The CDR3 loop reads CASRIGDWETQYF. CDR3 sequence (DNA): TGTGCCAGCAGAATAGGGGACTGGGAGACCCAGTACTTC.